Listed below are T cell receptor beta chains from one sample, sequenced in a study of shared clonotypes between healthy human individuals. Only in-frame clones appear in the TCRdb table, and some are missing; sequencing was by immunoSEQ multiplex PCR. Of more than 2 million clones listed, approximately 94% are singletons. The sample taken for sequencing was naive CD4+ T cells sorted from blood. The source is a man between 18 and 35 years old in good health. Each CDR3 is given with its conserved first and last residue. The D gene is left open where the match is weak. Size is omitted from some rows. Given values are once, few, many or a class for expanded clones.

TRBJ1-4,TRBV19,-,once,CASRPQGGEKLFF,TGTGCCAGTCGACCACAGGGTGGTGAAAAACTGTTTTTT
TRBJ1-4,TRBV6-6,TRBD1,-,CASSYTQGAYEKLFF,TGTGCCAGCAGTTACACCCAGGGGGCGTATGAAAAACTGTTTTTT
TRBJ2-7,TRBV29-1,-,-,CSVDMGSYEQYF,TGCAGCGTTGATATGGGGTCCTACGAGCAGTACTTC
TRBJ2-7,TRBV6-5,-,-,CASSRGSSYEQYF,TGTGCCAGCAGCAGGGGCAGCTCCTACGAGCAGTACTTC
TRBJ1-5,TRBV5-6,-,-,CASSRGRVGQPQHF,TGTGCCAGCAGCCGAGGCAGGGTGGGTCAGCCCCAGCATTTT
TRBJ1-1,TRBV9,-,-,CASSVSAGSTEAFF,TGTGCCAGCAGCGTATCAGCAGGTTCGACTGAAGCTTTCTTT
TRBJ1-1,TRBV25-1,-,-,CASSSRAGSRGAFF,TGTGCCAGCAGTTCTCGGGCAGGCTCGCGGGGAGCTTTCTTT
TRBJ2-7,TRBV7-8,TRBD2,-,CASSGGKSYEQYF,TGTGCCAGCTCGGGAGGGAAATCCTACGAGCAGTACTTC
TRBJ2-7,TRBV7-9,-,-,CASSLSGVEQYF,TGTGCCAGCAGCTTATCTGGGGTCGAGCAGTACTTC
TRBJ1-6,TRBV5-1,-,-,CASSLEQTDYNSPLHF,TGCGCCAGCAGCTTGGAACAGACTGACTATAATTCACCCCTCCACTTT
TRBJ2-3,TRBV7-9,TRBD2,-,CASSRASGGLDTQYF,TGTGCCAGCAGCCGAGCGAGCGGGGGGCTAGATACGCAGTATTTT
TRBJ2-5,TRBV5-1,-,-,CASSPTGDWSETQYF,TGCGCCAGCAGCCCGACCGGGGACTGGAGCGAGACCCAGTACTTC
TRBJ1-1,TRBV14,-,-,CASSQIPGNTEAFF,TGTGCCAGCAGCCAAATCCCAGGGAACACTGAAGCTTTCTTT
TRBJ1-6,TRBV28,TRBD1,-,CASRDRGSNSPLHF,TGTGCCAGCAGGGACAGGGGAAGTAATTCACCCCTCCACTTT
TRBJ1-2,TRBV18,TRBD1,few,CASSSPIPPGTGNGYTF,TGTGCCAGCTCGAGCCCCATCCCACCCGGGACAGGGAATGGCTACACCTTC
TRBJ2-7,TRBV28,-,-,CASSSRGAGGYEQYF,TGTGCCAGCAGTTCTAGAGGAGCAGGTGGCTACGAGCAGTACTTC
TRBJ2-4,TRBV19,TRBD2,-,CASSDLADLAKNIQYF,TGTGCCAGTAGTGACCTAGCGGATCTAGCCAAAAACATTCAGTACTTC
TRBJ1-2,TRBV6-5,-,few,CASSLLGRYGYTF,TGTGCCAGCAGTTTACTAGGGCGATATGGCTACACCTTC
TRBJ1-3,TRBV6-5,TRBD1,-,CASSGTVTGNTIYF,TGTGCCAGCAGTGGGACAGTGACAGGAAACACCATATATTTT
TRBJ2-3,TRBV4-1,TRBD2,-,CASSQAGLALDTQYF,TGCGCCAGCAGCCAAGCGGGACTAGCGTTAGATACGCAGTATTTT
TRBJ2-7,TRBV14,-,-,CASSLDGTYEQYF,TGTGCCAGCAGCCTGGACGGAACTTACGAGCAGTACTTC
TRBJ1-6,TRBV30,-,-,CAWSSQGSPLHF,TGTGCCTGGAGTTCACAGGGTTCACCCCTCCACTTT
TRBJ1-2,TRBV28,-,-,CASSSPGGTANYGYTF,TGTGCCAGCAGCTCCCCCGGAGGGACGGCGAACTATGGCTACACCTTC
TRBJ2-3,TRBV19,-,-,CASSIRQADTQYF,TGTGCCAGTAGTATCAGACAGGCTGATACGCAGTATTTT
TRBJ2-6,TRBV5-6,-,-,CASSVSELGANVLTF,TGTGCCAGCAGCGTCTCGGAGCTTGGGGCCAACGTCCTGACTTTC
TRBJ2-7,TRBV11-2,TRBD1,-,CASSLAGTGLYEQYF,TGTGCCAGCAGCTTGGCCGGGACAGGGCTTTACGAGCAGTACTTC
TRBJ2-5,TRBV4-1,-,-,CASSRDVAIETQYF,TGCGCCAGCAGCCGGGACGTCGCAATCGAGACCCAGTACTTC
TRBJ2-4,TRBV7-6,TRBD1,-,CASSSSPGQGRAKNIQYF,TGTGCCAGCAGCTCTAGCCCGGGACAGGGTAGGGCCAAAAACATTCAGTACTTC
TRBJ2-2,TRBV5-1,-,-,CASMLLGQAAGELFF,TGCGCCAGCATGCTGCTGGGGCAGGCGGCCGGGGAGCTGTTTTTT
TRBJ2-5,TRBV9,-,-,CASSVGSGDRETQYF,TGTGCCAGCAGCGTGGGATCCGGGGACCGGGAGACCCAGTACTTC
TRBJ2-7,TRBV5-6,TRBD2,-,CASSPLAGGFNEQYF,TGTGCCAGCAGCCCGTTAGCGGGAGGTTTCAACGAGCAGTACTTC
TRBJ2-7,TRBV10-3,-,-,CAISDWGGEQYF,TGTGCCATCAGTGACTGGGGTGGGGAGCAGTACTTC
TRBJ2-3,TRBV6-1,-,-,CASSEPGLDTDTQYF,TGTGCCAGCAGTGAACCGGGACTCGACACAGATACGCAGTATTTT
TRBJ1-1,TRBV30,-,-,CAWSGGVEAFF,TGTGCCTGGAGTGGTGGGGTCGAAGCTTTCTTT
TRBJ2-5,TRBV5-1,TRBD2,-,CASSLELAGSGGETQYF,TGCGCCAGCAGCTTGGAACTAGCGGGGTCGGGAGGGGAGACCCAGTACTTC
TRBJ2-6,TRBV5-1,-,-,CASSLDFSGANVLTF,TGCGCCAGCAGCCTAGACTTCTCTGGGGCCAACGTCCTGACTTTC
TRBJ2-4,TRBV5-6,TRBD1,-,CASSRPGQGKNDIQYF,TGTGCCAGCAGCCGACCGGGACAGGGAAAGAATGACATTCAGTACTTC
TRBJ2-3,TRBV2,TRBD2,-,CASNLALEGGGTDTQYF,TGTGCCAGCAACCTGGCGCTGGAGGGAGGGGGCACAGATACGCAGTATTTT
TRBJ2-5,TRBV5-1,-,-,CASSLGTHQETQYF,TGCGCCAGCAGCTTGGGGACACACCAAGAGACCCAGTACTTC
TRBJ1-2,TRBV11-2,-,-,CASSSRNGRYGYTF,TGTGCCAGCAGCTCCCGGAATGGCCGCTATGGCTACACCTTC
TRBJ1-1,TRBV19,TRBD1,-,CASSPTGGNTEAFF,TGTGCCAGTAGTCCGACAGGGGGGAACACTGAAGCTTTCTTT
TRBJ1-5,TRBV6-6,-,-,CASSLDPGASNQPQHF,TGTGCCAGCAGTTTGGACCCCGGTGCGAGCAATCAGCCCCAGCATTTT
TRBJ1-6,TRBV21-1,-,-,CASSNGSRGGFNKGSPLHF,TGTGCCAGCAGCAATGGGTCCCGTGGGGGGTTCAATAAGGGTTCACCCCTCCACTTT
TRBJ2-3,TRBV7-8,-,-,CASSLVPDTQYF,TGTGCCAGCAGCTTAGTACCAGATACGCAGTATTTT
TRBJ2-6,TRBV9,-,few,CASSVAGANVLTF,TGTGCCAGCAGCGTAGCTGGGGCCAACGTCCTGACTTTC
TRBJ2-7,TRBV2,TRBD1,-,CASNLQGESSYEQYF,TGTGCCAGTAACCTACAGGGGGAATCATCCTACGAGCAGTACTTC
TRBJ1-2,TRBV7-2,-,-,CASSPQSEGPYGYTF,TGTGCCAGCAGCCCCCAAAGTGAGGGTCCCTATGGCTACACCTTC
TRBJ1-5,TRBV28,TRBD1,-,CASSPSTGTGGQPQHF,TGTGCCAGCAGTCCCAGTACCGGGACAGGGGGCCAGCCCCAGCATTTT
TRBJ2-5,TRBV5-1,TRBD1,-,CASSRGQGQETQYF,TGCGCCAGCAGCCGGGGACAGGGACAAGAGACCCAGTACTTC
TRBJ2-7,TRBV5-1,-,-,CASSKVEGYEQYF,TGCGCCAGCAGCAAGGTGGAAGGATACGAGCAGTACTTC
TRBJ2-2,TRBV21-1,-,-,CASSKVRDTYYTGELFF,TGTGCCAGCAGCAAAGTTCGGGACACGTATTACACCGGGGAGCTGTTTTTT